What follows describes a single T cell receptor beta chain. The data belong to a study of T cell changes during pregnancy in multiple sclerosis. The CDR3 extends over 13 amino acids. V was trimmed by 1 base and J by 3 bases, leaving 6 bases between them. The V gene's germline CDR1 is SGHAT and CDR2 FQNNGV. Some clones are missing from TCRdb's copy, which holds only in-frame ones; the method was immunoSEQ multiplex PCR. The repertoire holds under 25,000 clones, with approximately 86% as singletons. The rearrangement uses TRBV11-2 and TRBJ1-2; D possibly corresponds to TRBD1 (5 bases). Here the sequenced sample was CD8+ T cells from peripheral blood mononuclear cells, taken in the first trimester of pregnancy. The sequence came from a female donor in good health, enrolled as a control in a pregnancy study. CDR3 protein: CASSLGGDYGYTF. As DNA, the CDR3 is TGTGCCAGCAGCTTAGGGGGGGACTATGGCTACACCTTC.